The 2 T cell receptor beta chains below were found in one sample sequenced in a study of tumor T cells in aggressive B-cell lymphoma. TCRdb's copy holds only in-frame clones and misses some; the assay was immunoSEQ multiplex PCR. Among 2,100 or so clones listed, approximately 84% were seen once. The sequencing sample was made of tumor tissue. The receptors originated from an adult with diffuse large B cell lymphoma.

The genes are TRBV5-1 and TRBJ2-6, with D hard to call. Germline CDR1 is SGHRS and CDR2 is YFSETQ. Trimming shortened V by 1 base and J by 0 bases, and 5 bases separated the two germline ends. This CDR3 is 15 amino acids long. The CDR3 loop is CASSLTASGANVLTF. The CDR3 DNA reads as TGCGCCAGCAGCTTGACAGCCTCTGGGGCCAACGTCCTGACTTTC.

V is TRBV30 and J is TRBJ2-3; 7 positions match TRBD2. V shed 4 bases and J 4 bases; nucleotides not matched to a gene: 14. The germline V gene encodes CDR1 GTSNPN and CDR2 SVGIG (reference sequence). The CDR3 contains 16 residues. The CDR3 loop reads CAWTQGASGLSDTQYF. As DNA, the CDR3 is TGTGCCTGGACCCAAGGCGCTAGCGGTCTCTCAGATACGCAGTATTTT.